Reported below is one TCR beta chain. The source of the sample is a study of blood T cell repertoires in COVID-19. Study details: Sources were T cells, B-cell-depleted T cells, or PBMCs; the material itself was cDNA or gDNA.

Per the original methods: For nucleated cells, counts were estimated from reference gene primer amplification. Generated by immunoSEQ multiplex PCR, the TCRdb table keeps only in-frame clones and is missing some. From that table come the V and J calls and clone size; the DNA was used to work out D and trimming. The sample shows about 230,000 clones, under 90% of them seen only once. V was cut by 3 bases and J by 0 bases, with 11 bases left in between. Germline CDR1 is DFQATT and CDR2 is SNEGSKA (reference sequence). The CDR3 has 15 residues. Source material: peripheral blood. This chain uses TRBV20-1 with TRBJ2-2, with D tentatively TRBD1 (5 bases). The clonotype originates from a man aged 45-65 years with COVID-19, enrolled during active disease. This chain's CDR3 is CSASSRAANTGELFF. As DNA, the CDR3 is TGCAGTGCTAGTTCCAGGGCCGCGAACACCGGGGAGCTGTTTTTT.